Listed below are T cell receptor beta chains from one sample, sequenced in a study of cytomegalovirus exposure and HLA in healthy donors. Measured with immunoSEQ multiplex PCR; TCRdb has only the in-frame clones, and not every one. This table has roughly 100,000 clones, 60% to 80% appearing once. Sequenced: PBMCs. Every receptor here comes from a woman aged 40 to 50 in good health and CMV-seropositive. The CDR3 runs from the conserved cysteine through the conserved F or W. The order of the fields is J gene, clone size, D gene, V gene, CDR3 protein, CDR3 DNA. The D gene is left open where the match is weak. The size of a clone is reported for some rows only, either as once, few or many, or as a class for expanded clones.

TRBJ2-1 once TRBD2 TRBV5-1 CATRTSGTYNEQFF TGCGCCACCCGGACTAGCGGGACATACAATGAGCAGTTCTTC
TRBJ1-2 - - TRBV27 CASSLLRGSAGYGYTF TGTGCCAGCAGTTTATTAAGAGGGTCTGCAGGCTATGGCTACACCTTC
TRBJ2-7 once TRBD1 TRBV11-3 CASSSGQGADEQYF TGTGCCAGCAGCTCCGGACAGGGGGCCGACGAGCAGTACTTC
TRBJ2-5 once TRBD2 TRBV27 CASRTSGGAFQYF TGTGCCAGCAGGACTAGCGGGGGGGCCTTCCAGTACTTC
TRBJ1-3 - - TRBV4-3 CASSQGSSGNTIYF TGCGCCAGCAGCCAAGGGAGCTCTGGAAACACCATATATTTT
TRBJ1-2 - - TRBV28 CASSFSQGRFYGYTF TGTGCCAGCAGTTTTTCGCAGGGTCGGTTCTATGGCTACACCTTC
TRBJ2-7 - TRBD1 TRBV2 CASSEAAGTGGEQYF TGTGCCAGCAGTGAAGCGGCGGGAACAGGGGGCGAGCAGTACTTC
TRBJ2-7 - TRBD2 TRBV5-1 CASSFLLAGVGEQYF TGCGCCAGCAGCTTCCTTCTAGCGGGAGTAGGCGAGCAGTACTTC
TRBJ1-6 - TRBD1 TRBV18 CASSQVDQGADNSPLHF TGTGCCAGCTCACAGGTAGATCAGGGGGCGGATAATTCACCCCTCCACTTT
TRBJ2-7 - - TRBV27 CASSLDPQYRAVHEQYF TGTGCCAGCAGTTTAGATCCTCAATACAGGGCGGTACACGAGCAGTACTTC
TRBJ2-7 - TRBD2 TRBV7-9 CSSSLVSGGDYEQYF TGTTCCAGCAGCTTAGTCTCGGGGGGAGACTACGAGCAGTACTTC
TRBJ2-2 - - TRBV7-9 CASSLRFSGTGELFF TGTGCCAGCAGCTTAAGGTTCTCAGGGACCGGGGAGCTGTTTTTT
TRBJ2-1 - - TRBV27 CASSLTGSGVGQFF TGTGCCAGCAGTCTAACAGGGAGCGGGGTGGGGCAGTTCTTC
TRBJ1-1 - - TRBV7-6 CASSANRQNTEAFF TGTGCCAGCAGCGCAAACCGACAGAACACTGAAGCTTTCTTT
TRBJ1-1 - TRBD1 TRBV28 CASSPQGEATEAFF TGTGCCAGCAGTCCCCAGGGGGAGGCCACTGAAGCTTTCTTT
TRBJ2-1 few - TRBV11-2 CASSLVGDFSYNEQFF TGTGCCAGCAGCCTCGTAGGGGACTTTTCCTACAATGAGCAGTTCTTC
TRBJ2-1 many - TRBV4-2 CASSQGLNSYNEQFF TGTGCCAGCAGCCAGGGACTGAATTCCTACAATGAGCAGTTCTTC
TRBJ2-7 - TRBD1 TRBV14 CASSQATGQEKIPNYEQYF TGTGCCAGCAGCCAAGCAACGGGACAGGAAAAAATCCCTAACTACGAGCAGTACTTC
TRBJ2-3 - - TRBV29-1 CSVEQGSTDTQYF TGCAGCGTTGAACAGGGTTCCACAGATACGCAGTATTTT
TRBJ2-7 - - TRBV20-1 CSASYEQYF TGCAGTGCTAGCTACGAGCAGTACTTC
TRBJ2-7 - - TRBV4-1 CASSQPRTKGYEQYF TGCGCCAGCAGCCAACCGAGGACTAAGGGCTACGAGCAGTACTTC
TRBJ2-7 - TRBD2 TRBV14 CASSQTPGLAGVYEQYF TGTGCCAGCAGCCAGACCCCCGGGCTAGCGGGAGTGTACGAGCAGTACTTC
TRBJ2-7 - TRBD2 TRBV9 CASSAGGGGTYEQYF TGTGCCAGCAGCGCCGGCGGGGGGGGGACATACGAGCAGTACTTC
TRBJ2-1 once TRBD2 TRBV5-8 CASSLDLLAGGSHYNEQFF TGTGCCAGCAGCTTGGACCTACTAGCGGGGGGTTCACACTACAATGAGCAGTTCTTC
TRBJ1-4 - - TRBV7-2 CASSRGLAEKLFF TGTGCCAGCAGCCGGGGTCTGGCCGAAAAACTGTTTTTT
TRBJ2-5 - - TRBV5-1 CASRREMAQETQYF TGCGCCAGCAGGCGGGAAATGGCCCAAGAGACCCAGTACTTC
TRBJ1-5 - - TRBV7-8 CASSLRATAQNQPQHF TGTGCCAGCAGCTTAAGGGCGACAGCCCAGAATCAGCCCCAGCATTTT
TRBJ2-3 - TRBD2 TRBV2 CASSVPQWSSGITDTQYF TGTGCCAGCAGTGTCCCTCAGTGGTCTAGCGGAATCACAGATACGCAGTATTTT
TRBJ2-5 - - TRBV5-8 CASSSSLPGEETQYF TGTGCCAGCAGTTCTTCCCTACCGGGGGAAGAGACCCAGTACTTC
TRBJ2-1 - TRBD2 TRBV11-2 CASSGLAGRYNEQFF TGTGCCAGCTCGGGACTAGCCGGGCGATACAATGAGCAGTTCTTC
TRBJ2-1 once TRBD2 TRBV15 CATSRAGTSGSGEQFF TGTGCCACCAGCAGAGCGGGGACTAGCGGCTCCGGTGAGCAGTTCTTC
TRBJ2-7 - - TRBV5-6 CASSAISNPYYEQYF TGTGCCAGCAGCGCAATTAGTAATCCCTACTACGAGCAGTACTTC
TRBJ1-1 - - TRBV27 CASSFRGVGGTEAFF TGTGCCAGCAGTTTTCGCGGGGTCGGGGGCACTGAAGCTTTCTTT
TRBJ2-1 - - TRBV5-1 CASSPRLSVDEQFF TGCGCCAGCAGCCCCCGTTTGAGCGTGGATGAGCAGTTCTTC
TRBJ2-6 - - TRBV5-8 CASSLTGLTGANVLTF TGTGCCAGCAGCCTGACAGGACTTACTGGGGCCAACGTCCTGACTTTC
TRBJ2-7 - - TRBV29-1 CSVRTTSQYEQYF TGCAGCGTCCGGACTACGTCTCAATACGAGCAGTACTTC
TRBJ2-7 - - TRBV11-3 CASSLGSSRTYEQYF TGTGCCAGCAGCTTAGGTAGCTCCCGGACCTACGAGCAGTACTTC
TRBJ2-7 - - TRBV19 CASSIRARAAYEQYF TGTGCCAGTAGTATCAGGGCCAGGGCGGCCTACGAGCAGTACTTC
TRBJ2-3 - - TRBV18 CASSRGPGGRADTQYF TGTGCCAGCTCACGGGGACCGGGGGGCCGGGCAGATACGCAGTATTTT
TRBJ1-2 - - TRBV11-2 CASSLGQPRGYGYTF TGTGCCAGCAGCCTTGGACAGCCTCGTGGCTATGGCTACACCTTC
TRBJ2-5 - - TRBV7-9 CASSIGGIETQYF TGTGCCAGCAGCATTGGCGGGATAGAGACCCAGTACTTC
TRBJ2-2 - TRBD1 TRBV29-1 CSVYNRGMNTGELFF TGCAGCGTATACAACAGGGGGATGAACACCGGGGAGCTGTTTTTT
TRBJ2-2 - - TRBV21-1 CASSPLEVNTGELFF TGTGCCAGCAGCCCCCTGGAGGTCAACACCGGGGAGCTGTTTTTT
TRBJ2-5 - TRBD1 TRBV2 CASSETRDRVLETQYF TGTGCCAGCAGCGAAACCCGGGACAGGGTTCTAGAGACCCAGTACTTC
TRBJ1-2 - TRBD1 TRBV6-6 CASSYSSGQDYGYTF TGTGCCAGCAGTTACTCGTCGGGACAGGACTATGGCTACACCTTC
TRBJ2-7 - - TRBV7-9 CASSFLMGRNEQYF TGTGCCAGCAGCTTTCTAATGGGCCGGAACGAGCAGTACTTC